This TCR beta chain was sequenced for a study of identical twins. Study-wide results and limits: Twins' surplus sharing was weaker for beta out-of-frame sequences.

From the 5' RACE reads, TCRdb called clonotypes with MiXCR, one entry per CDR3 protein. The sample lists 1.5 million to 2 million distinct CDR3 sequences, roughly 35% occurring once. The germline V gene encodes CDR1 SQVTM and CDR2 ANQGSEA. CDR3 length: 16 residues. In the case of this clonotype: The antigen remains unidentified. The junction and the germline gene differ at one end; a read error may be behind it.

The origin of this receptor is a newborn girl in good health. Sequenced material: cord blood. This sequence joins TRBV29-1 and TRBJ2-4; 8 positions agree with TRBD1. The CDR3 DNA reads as TGCAGCGCTGAAGGGGGCGGGACAGGCGGCCGAAACATTCAGTACTTC. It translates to CSAEGGGTGGRNIQYF. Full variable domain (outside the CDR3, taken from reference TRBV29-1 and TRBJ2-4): SAVISQKPSRDICQRGTSLTIQCQVDSQVTMMFWYRQQPGQSLTLIATANQGSEATYESGFVIDKFPISRPNLTFSTLTVSNMSPEDSSIYLCSAEGGGTGGRNIQYFGAGTRLSVL.